The TCR beta chain described here comes from a study of T cell repertoires in cytomegalovirus infection. From the reads, TCRdb called clonotypes with MiXCR, one entry per CDR3 protein. Of about 340,000 distinct CDR3 sequences listed, 25% to 30% are singletons. With respect to this clonotype: Its antigen is currently unknown.

Germline lookup yields CDR1 SGHVS and CDR2 FNYEAQ. The CDR3 is 15 residues long. V lost 0 bases, J lost 4 bases, and 10 bases lay in between. This TCR was recovered from a human donor in good health (CMV status not recorded). Some clones in this sample may be carry-over from other donors' samples. This chain links TRBV7-6 with TRBJ2-1, with D unclear. Sample: cultured PBMCs, taken from culture after CMV antigen stimulation. CDR3 bases: TGTGCCAGCAGCTTAGCGGAGACGAATTACAATGAGCAGTTCTTC. It encodes CASSLAETNYNEQFF.